This TCR beta chain was observed in a study of T-cell reconstitution after alpha-beta-depleted transplantation in children. Overall study findings and caveats: From surviving recipient T cells and thymic progenitors came the high day-60 TCRbeta diversity observed in some patients.

The CDR3 length is 14 residues. Germline values: CDR1 LGHDT, CDR2 YNNKEL (reference sequence). V dropped 3 bases and J dropped 4 bases, with 12 bases sitting between them. The TCRbeta library incorporated unique molecular identifiers. TCRdb recomputed calls from the PCR reads with MiXCR, one row per CDR3 protein. Of about 900,000 distinct CDR3 sequences in the sample, 25% to 35% were seen once. Details on this clonotype: Its antigen remains unidentified.

This chain uses TRBV3-1 with TRBJ2-5; unclear D gene. The origin of this receptor is a boy under two years old who had a stem cell transplant for SCID, so the T cells may come from the graft donor. The specimen comprised PBMCs, mostly from graft donor cells, sampled 360 days after TCRalphabeta/CD19-depleted stem cell transplant. The CDR3 spells CASSHALGPETQYF. The CDR3 DNA sequence: TGTGCCAGCAGCCATGCCCTTGGTCCAGAGACCCAGTACTTC.